This T cell receptor beta chain was profiled in a study of STAT5B mutations in CD4+ large granular lymphocyte leukemia. General study results and limits: 25% of private leukemic clonotypes occurred rarely in other patients' non-leukemic repertoires.

Trimming left V 2 bases short and J 2 bases short, with 8 bases between. The CDR3 runs to 14 residues. Germline V gene data show CDR1 as MRHNA and CDR2 as SNTAGT. As to this clone: Its antigen is still unknown.

Sequencing was performed with immunoSEQ multiplex PCR; in TCRdb, only in-frame clones are kept and a portion is missing. The sample has some 38,000 clones, more than 70% seen once; the top ten hold approximately 0.5%. Sequenced input: CD4+ T cells from blood buffy coats. The rearrangement uses TRBV6-4 and TRBJ2-3, with D perhaps matching TRBD1 (6 bases). The source of this sequence is a human donor in good health. CDR3 residues: CASSDGGSTDTQYF. The CDR3 nucleotides read TGTGCCAGCAGTGACGGGGGCTCCACAGATACGCAGTATTTT.